This T cell receptor beta chain was recorded in a study of T-cell reconstitution after alpha-beta-depleted transplantation in children. TCRbeta library construction was performed incorporating unique molecular identifiers. TCRdb called the PCR reads again in MiXCR, with one record for every CDR3 protein. The sample contains 190,000 or so distinct CDR3 sequences, roughly 15% of which appear only once. V was pared by 0 bases and J by 5 bases, with 5 bases of the junction left unmatched. The CDR3 spans 15 residues. Looked up from germline, CDR1 is SGHNT and CDR2 is YYREEE (reference sequence). In its sample, this clonotype was seen many times.

The V gene is TRBV5-4, the J gene TRBJ2-3, with 8 bases aligning to TRBD1. Here the sequenced sample was PBMCs from the stem cell graft donor, taken from the stem cell graft. The clonotype was recovered from a human donor who donated a stem cell graft to a child with acute lymphoblastic leukemia. The CDR3 DNA reads as TGTGCCAGCAGCTTGGCGGACAGGGAGGTAGATACGCAGTATTTT. It yields the protein CASSLADREVDTQYF. Complete variable domain (other parts from reference TRBV5-4 and TRBJ2-3): ETGVTQSPTHLIKTRGQQVTLRCSSQSGHNTVSWYQQALGQGPQFIFQYYREEENGRGNFPPRFSGLQFPNYSSELNVNALELDDSALYLCASSLADREVDTQYFGPGTRLTVL.